A few counts support the clone carrying this T cell receptor (beta chain). This specimen comes from a study of cytomegalovirus exposure and HLA in healthy donors. PCR employed 60 Vbeta and 13 Jbeta primers. TCRdb's table, derived via immunoSEQ multiplex PCR, lists solely in-frame clones and lacks some. The sample yields 150,000 to 200,000 clones, around 83% seen once. Germline V CDR1 and CDR2: SNHLY, FYNNEI. The CDR3 runs to 13 residues. V was pared by 7 bases and J by 4 bases, with 6 bases of the junction left unmatched. Sequenced material: PBMCs. The sequence derives from a girl aged 2 to 10 in good health and CMV-seropositive. The chain combines TRBV2 with TRBJ1-2; TRBD1 agrees at 7 bases. CDR3 sequence (DNA): TGTGCCAGCACAGGGGGGCCTACCTATGGCTACACCTTC. Translation: CASTGGPTYGYTF.